The 6 T cell receptor beta chains below all came from one sample that was sequenced in a study of beta chain features in type 1 diabetes. Notes on the study in general: Shortening that was moderate but significant affected the TCRB CDR3s of Type 1 diabetes patients in all four CD4+ subsets.

These receptors have no known antigen. Every bit of the isolated RNA underwent reverse transcription, so sequencing read expressed TCRB transcripts. Clones were read by immunoSEQ multiplex PCR, and TCRdb kept only the in-frame ones, dropping some. The sample holds about 700,000 clones, 13% seen once. The sample taken for sequencing was naive CD4+ T cells from blood. These receptors were taken from a man in his late teens or twenties with type 1 diabetes.

The gene calls are TRBV5-1 and TRBJ1-1; D unresolved. Germline V lookup: CDR1 SGHRS, CDR2 YFSETQ. The CDR3 runs to 13 residues. V dropped 4 bases and J dropped 6 bases, with 13 bases sitting between them. CDR3 DNA sequence: TGCGCCAGCAGCGCACACACGGTCGCTGAAGCTTTCTTT. Translated: CASSAHTVAEAFF.

This clone was seen more than once but under ten times. CDR3 nucleotides: TGTGCCAGCAGTTTTGACAGGGGATGGGGCACAGATACGCAGTATTTT. Amino acid sequence: CASSFDRGWGTDTQYF. The rearrangement joins TRBV25-1 to TRBJ2-3; 8 bases match TRBD1. Germline CDR1 is MGHDK and CDR2 is SYGVNS. The V and J ends lost 5 bases and 1 base, in that order; junction bases with no gene match: 8. There are 16 residues in the CDR3.

The V and J genes are TRBV5-1 and TRBJ2-3; 9 bases line up with TRBD2. The CDR3 covers 13 residues. V shed 7 bases and J 4 bases; nucleotides not matched to a gene: 4. Germline V gene data show CDR1 as SGHRS and CDR2 as YFSETQ. Here the CDR3 reads CASWSGGPDTQYF. The CDR3 DNA follows: TGCGCCAGCTGGAGCGGGGGGCCAGATACGCAGTATTTT.

J is TRBJ2-5 and V is TRBV2; D remains ambiguous. The V gene's germline CDR1 is SNHLY and CDR2 FYNNEI. Trimming stripped 3 bases from V and 3 bases from J, with 8 bases between. The CDR3 totals 13 residues. The chain's CDR3 is CASSDVTKETQYF. The CDR3 DNA follows: TGTGCCAGCAGTGATGTGACAAAAGAGACCCAGTACTTC.

CDR3 loop: CASSLKSSGIPDTQYF. As DNA, the CDR3 is TGTGCCAGCAGCTTAAAAAGCTCTGGAATCCCAGATACGCAGTATTTT. V is TRBV7-2 and J is TRBJ2-3, with D hard to call. The V and J ends lost 2 bases and 4 bases respectively, with 16 bases between them. Germline loops: CDR1 SGHTA, CDR2 FQGNSA. This CDR3 is built from 16 residues.

The chain links TRBV29-1 to TRBJ2-7; D is possibly TRBD1 (5 bases). Germline loops: CDR1 SQVTM, CDR2 ANQGSEA. The CDR3 is 13 residues long. Trimming removed 7 bases from V and 1 base from J, with 14 bases in between. In nucleotides, the CDR3 is TGCAGCGCCGGGCAGGGCCCTTCCTACGAGCAGTACTTC. Translation gives CSAGQGPSYEQYF.